What follows is one T cell receptor beta chain and its context. This clonotype has more than one count but fewer than ten. Its target antigen remains unknown. It has no much larger one-base neighbor in the sample; base qualities were not kept. PBMCs were isolated by Ficoll-Paque density gradient centrifugation. Sequencing used an Illumina NovaSeq 6000. cDNA libraries for TCRalpha and TCRbeta were prepared by 5'RACE using constant-segment primers, with sample barcodes and unique molecular identifiers added. RNA was extracted from every sample with Trizol reagent. The libraries were amplified in two PCR steps, and the second step added a second sample barcode and Illumina TruSeq adapters. Sequencing of the libraries was done on an Illumina NovaSeq, producing 2 x 150 bp paired-end reads. The published analysis was carried out like this. With migec v1.2.7, reads were demultiplexed and then collapsed into UMI-guided consensus sequences. Using mixcr v2.1.11, the UMI consensuses were aligned to TRA and TRB V and J templates and assembled into clonotypes. A clonotype was counted as expanded or contracted only if both edgeR and NoisET called the change significant, with noise models trained on biological replicates. For edgeR calls, the cutoffs were a false discovery rate-adjusted p below 0.01 and a log2 fold-change threshold of 1. As an exploratory analysis of dynamics, PCA with hierarchical clustering was applied to max-normalized trajectories of the 1000 most abundant clonotypes. The CD4 or CD8 phenotype of responding clones was assigned using the separately sequenced CD4+ and CD8+ repertoires. TCRdb itself trimmed the public reads at Q25 with fastp, ran MiXCR and retained productive beta chains. Merged by CDR3 protein, the rows form single entries marked with the most common genes and DNA. The V and J calls and clone size are TCRdb's, not the authors'. In this sample the table shows around 450,000 distinct CDR3 sequences, 20% to 25% of which occur a single time. The top ten constitute 7.5% to 10% of the sample.

This sample was included in a study of T-cell memory formation after mild COVID-19 (dated by TCRdb to the early 2020s). With regard to the full study: Most TCR sequence clusters were specific to one of the two donors. In a couple of donors, T-cell clones that expanded and contracted after mild COVID-19 were tracked by sequencing TCRalpha and TCRbeta repertoires over time. The cohort was made up of two young adult volunteers, one female and one male, who were previously healthy.

V loses 8 bases at its end and J loses 9 bases; junction bases beyond the gene matches: 14. The CDR3 runs 16 amino acids, cysteine and phenylalanine included. Only the CDR3 portion is preserved as DNA: 48 bases, with reading frame beginning at the first base. CDR1 SNHLY and CDR2 FYNNEI are derived from the germline V gene. Points the paper makes about the study in general: SARS-CoV-2 specificity of the second-wave clones peaking on day 37 was not confirmed. From day 15 to 85, contracting clones showed balanced CD4/CD8 phenotypes, whereas a second wave of clones that expanded from day 15 to 37 leaned towards CD4+. The study included only a couple of mild cases, and larger cohorts that include severe cases with pre-infection samples were judged to be necessary. Contracting CD4+ clones were found mainly in CM and EM memory subsets, while CD8+ clones were enriched in EMRA. Some responding clones were detected in pre-infection memory, suggesting pre-existing cross-reactive memory T cells joined the SARS-CoV-2 response.

The sequence is built from TRBV2 and TRBJ2-1; 12 nucleotides in the junction match TRBD2. What was sequenced was PBMCs or a T cell subset sorted from them (not recorded which). This TCR was recovered from an adult woman who had mild COVID-19 (a few samples of this study predate the infection). The sample titles of this study are shuffled in the database, so cell type and time point are left out; the donor was told from shared clones. The CDR3 reads as follows: CASRTSGAQLGGEQFF. Read as DNA, the sequence is TGTGCCAGCCGGACTAGCGGGGCCCAACTCGGGGGTGAGCAGTTCTTC.